This T cell receptor beta chain was retrieved from a study of cytomegalovirus exposure and HLA in healthy donors. The assay was immunoSEQ multiplex PCR, and TCRdb's table has in-frame clones only and misses some. Among 190,000 or so clones, more than 65% were seen once, and the ten largest hold over 10%. CDR3 length: 12 amino acids. V lost 3 bases and J lost 6, with 8 bases in between. CDR1 and CDR2 from the germline V gene are MGHDK and SYGVNS. Specimen: PBMCs. The sequence was collected from a woman in her thirties in good health and CMV-seropositive. This rearrangement joins TRBV25-1 to TRBJ1-2, with D uncertain. The CDR3 sequence: CASSEARHGYTF. The DNA for the CDR3 is TGTGCCAGCAGTGAGGCCAGGCATGGCTACACCTTC.